The 24 T cell receptor beta chains in this list originate from one sample, sequenced in a study of cytomegalovirus exposure and HLA in healthy donors. Both 60 Vbeta primers and 13 Jbeta primers went into the PCR. Sequencing was performed with immunoSEQ multiplex PCR; in TCRdb, only in-frame clones are kept and a portion is missing. The sample includes 180,000 or so clones, approximately 85% seen only once; the top ten take approximately 9.4%. The sample consisted of PBMCs. These receptors originate from a man aged 18 to 29 in good health and CMV-seropositive.

The chain uses TRBV7-2 and TRBJ2-7, with 12 bases lining up with TRBD2. Losses at the gene ends were 2 bases for V and 3 bases for J; bases not matched to a gene: 2. This CDR3 has 15 amino acids. Germline CDR1 SGHTA, CDR2 FQGNSA. CDR3 coding DNA: TGTGCCAGCAGCTTACAACTAGCGGGGGGCTACGAGCAGTACTTC. It translates to CASSLQLAGGYEQYF.

The chain recombines TRBV27 with TRBJ2-2; TRBD2 might be the D (5 bases). Looked up from germline, CDR1 is MNHEY and CDR2 is SMNVEV (reference sequence). There are 12 residues in the CDR3. Trimming removed 7 bases from V and 8 bases from J, with 11 bases in between. The CDR3 DNA follows: TGTGCCAGCACCACGGGGTGGGGGGAGCTGTTTTTT. As protein: CASTTGWGELFF.

J is TRBJ2-2 and V is TRBV4-1; tentative D call: TRBD2 (6 bases). Germline loops: CDR1 MGHRA, CDR2 YSYEKL. The CDR3 extends over 14 amino acids. Trimming left V 4 bases short and J 15 bases short, with 21 bases between. CDR3 sequence: CASSRPDRTGVVFF. The CDR3 DNA reads TGCGCCAGCAGCCGCCCAGACAGAACGGGGGTGGTGTTTTTT.

The V call is TRBV6-1, the J call TRBJ2-5, with TRBD2 identical over 7 bases. J gave up 4 bases and V 5 bases, and 7 bases lay outside the gene matches. This CDR3 has 14 residues. Looked up from germline, CDR1 is MNHNS and CDR2 is SASEGT. The DNA of the CDR3 is TGTGCCAGCAGTCCCCGGGGGGAGGGAGAGACCCAGTACTTC. Its protein is CASSPRGEGETQYF.

V is TRBV11-2 and J is TRBJ2-7; D possibly corresponds to TRBD2 (5 bases). Germline V gene lookup returns CDR1 SGHAT and CDR2 FQNNGV. V was pared by 9 bases and J by 5 bases, with 20 bases between. The CDR3 has 14 residues. In DNA form, the CDR3 reads TGTGCCAGTCGGAAAGAGGGCCTAATCGACGAGCAGTACTTC. Its protein is CASRKEGLIDEQYF. Using reference TRBV11-2 and TRBJ2-7 for the parts outside the CDR3, the full variable domain is EAGVAQSPRYKIIEKRQSVAFWCNPISGHATLYWYQQILGQGPKLLIQFQNNGVVDDSQLPKDRFSAERLKGVDSTLKIQPAKLEDSAVYLCASRKEGLIDEQYFGPGTRLTVT.

This rearrangement joins TRBV13 to TRBJ2-5, with TRBD2 identical over 8 bases. The CDR3 runs 15 residues. The V gene end was trimmed by 4 bases and the J gene end by 4 bases; junction bases not matched to a gene: 8. Per germline, CDR1 PRHDT and CDR2 FYEKMQ (reference sequence). CDR3 DNA: TGTGCCAGCAGCTGGTCCGGGACTAGGGGAGAGACCCAGTACTTC. This codes for CASSWSGTRGETQYF.

This sequence joins TRBV6-6 and TRBJ2-2; TRBD1 matches 9 bases. The germline V gene has CDR1 MNHNY and CDR2 SVGAGI (reference sequence). The V segment lost 5 bases and the J segment 6 bases; nucleotides outside the gene matches: 7. The CDR3 is 15 amino acids. The CDR3 loop reads CASSGTGMISGELFF. For the CDR3, the DNA is TGTGCCAGCAGTGGGACAGGGATGATATCCGGGGAGCTGTTTTTT.

The chain links TRBV4-1 to TRBJ2-7, with a weak D call TRBD2 (5 bases). This CDR3 spans 15 amino acids. V was shortened by 0 bases and J by 7 bases, with 16 bases between the two germline ends. The germline V gene encodes CDR1 MGHRA and CDR2 YSYEKL. The CDR3 reads CASSQDRGGLGEQYF. The CDR3 nucleotides read TGCGCCAGCAGCCAAGATCGTGGAGGCCTCGGAGAGCAGTACTTC.

This sequence joins TRBV5-1 and TRBJ2-3; 8 bases agree with TRBD1. Germline CDR1 is SGHRS and CDR2 is YFSETQ. V trimming: 4 bases; J trimming: 6 bases; junction bases outside the gene matches: 7. The CDR3 has 14 residues. The CDR3 is CASSPDRGGDTQYF. The CDR3, as DNA: TGCGCCAGCAGCCCCGACAGGGGCGGGGATACGCAGTATTTT.

The chain is built from TRBV5-1 and TRBJ2-7, with 8 bases matching TRBD2. This CDR3 contains 15 residues. From germline, CDR1 is SGHRS and CDR2 YFSETQ. V was pared by 2 bases and J by 3 bases, with 7 bases of the junction left unmatched. CDR3 nucleotides: TGCGCCAGCAGCTTTACCGGGGGGGAGGGCTACGAGCAGTACTTC. Translated, it gives CASSFTGGEGYEQYF.

This clone was found a few times. This chain uses TRBV4-1 with TRBJ1-1; TRBD1 might be the D (6 bases). The V end was cut by 1 base, the J end by 4 bases, with 10 bases between. From germline, CDR1 is MGHRA and CDR2 YSYEKL. The CDR3 length is 14 residues. The CDR3 DNA reads as TGCGCCAGCAGCCAAGTGGGACACCCCACTGAAGCTTTCTTT. It codes for CASSQVGHPTEAFF.

The chain has TRBV25-1 and TRBJ1-2, with 10 bases identical to TRBD1. Germline V gene lookup returns CDR1 MGHDK and CDR2 SYGVNS. This CDR3 spans 16 amino acids. The trim removed 7 bases at V and 4 bases at J, leaving 12 bases unmatched. The CDR3 DNA follows: TGTGCCAGCATTTCGGACAGGGGGGACGAGGGCTATGGCTACACCTTC. Its protein is CASISDRGDEGYGYTF.

CDR3 bases: TGTGCCAGCAGCCTGGGACTAGCGGGGGTTAAAACATTTCAGTACTTC. Translation gives CASSLGLAGVKTFQYF. The chain links TRBV28 to TRBJ2-4; 14 positions match TRBD2. J was trimmed by 11 bases and V by 6 bases; bases with no gene match: 12. This CDR3 has 16 residues. Germline V CDR1 and CDR2: MDHEN, SYDVKM. Full variable domain (remainder filled in from reference TRBV28 and TRBJ2-4): DVKVTQSSRYLVKRTGEKVFLECVQDMDHENMFWYRQDPGLGLRLIYFSYDVKMKEKGDIPEGYSVSREKKERFSLILESASTNQTSMYLCASSLGLAGVKTFQYFGAGTRLSVL.

This clone has ten or more counts. The chain has TRBV6-1 and TRBJ1-1, with TRBD1 matching over 7 bases. In germline, CDR1 is MNHNS, CDR2 SASEGT. V gave up 6 bases and J gave up 0 bases; unmatched junction bases: 7. The CDR3 consists of 15 residues. The CDR3 DNA reads as TGTGCCAGCAGCGACAGGGTGTCAATGAACACTGAAGCTTTCTTT. Protein product: CASSDRVSMNTEAFF.

A single count supports this clone. The genes are TRBV10-3 and TRBJ2-7; TRBD1 might be the D (6 bases). The CDR3 length is 14 residues. V lost 3 bases to trimming and J lost 7 bases, with 16 bases between them. Germline CDR1 and CDR2: ENHRY and SYGVKD. The CDR3 sequence: CAISEIPGTGEQYF. The CDR3, as DNA: TGTGCCATCAGTGAAATCCCGGGAACAGGGGAGCAGTACTTC.

The chain joins TRBV5-1 to TRBJ1-6, with D possibly matching TRBD1 (6 bases). The CDR3 is 15 residues long. The germline V gene encodes CDR1 SGHRS and CDR2 YFSETQ. Trimming took off 0 bases at V and 11 bases at J, with 15 bases between the two ends. The CDR3 loop reads CASSLVQGLKAPLHF. In DNA, the CDR3 is TGCGCCAGCAGCTTGGTTCAGGGGTTAAAGGCACCCCTCCACTTT.

The rearrangement links TRBV10-1 to TRBJ2-3; D may be TRBD1 (6 bases). Trimming took off 4 bases at V and 3 bases at J, with 11 bases between the two ends. Germline V gives CDR1 WNHNN, CDR2 SYGVQD (reference sequence). The CDR3 is 14 amino acids. Written as DNA, the CDR3 is TGCGCCAGCAGTGTAGGGCAGGGGACAGATACGCAGTATTTT. Translated: CASSVGQGTDTQYF.

The chain uses TRBV7-9 and TRBJ2-1; D possibly corresponds to TRBD1 (6 bases). CDR1 is SEHNR and CDR2 is FQNEAQ in the germline V gene (reference sequence). V shed 1 base and J shed 6 bases, with 13 bases lying between them. The CDR3 consists of 15 residues. The CDR3 loop reads CASSLDRVLINEQFF. CDR3 sequence (DNA): TGTGCCAGCAGCTTAGACAGGGTTCTCATCAATGAGCAGTTCTTC.

This clone was picked up a small number of times. V and J are TRBV14 and TRBJ1-2; D gene unclear. V gave up 1 base and J gave up 4 bases, with 16 bases separating them. The CDR3 covers 16 residues. From germline, CDR1 is SGHDN and CDR2 FVKESK. CDR3 loop: CASSQGTAQFPYGYTF. The CDR3, as DNA: TGTGCCAGCAGCCAAGGAACGGCACAGTTCCCCTATGGCTACACCTTC. Filled out from reference TRBV14 and TRBJ1-2, the complete variable domain reads EAGVTQFPSHSVIEKGQTVTLRCDPISGHDNLYWYRRVMGKEIKFLLHFVKESKQDESGMPNNRFLAERTGGTYSTLKVQPAELEDSGVYFCASSQGTAQFPYGYTFGSGTRLTVV.

The V gene is TRBV4-1, the J gene TRBJ2-1; D gene unclear. The CDR3 is 14 amino acids. CDR1 is MGHRA, CDR2 YSYEKL, per germline. V lost 1 base to trimming and J lost 6 bases, with 10 bases between them. The CDR3 sequence is CASSQVSRGNEQFF. For the CDR3, the DNA is TGCGCCAGCAGCCAAGTTTCCCGAGGCAATGAGCAGTTCTTC.

The chain has TRBV19 and TRBJ1-1, with 8 nucleotides matching TRBD1. The CDR3 spans 12 residues. V gave up 6 bases and J gave up 8 bases; unmatched junction bases: 5. The germline gives CDR1 LNHDA, CDR2 SQIVND (reference sequence). CDR3 in amino acids: CASRTTGGEAFF. Written as DNA, the CDR3 is TGTGCCAGTAGAACTACAGGGGGAGAAGCTTTCTTT.

A single count supports this clone. The chain is built from TRBV7-2 and TRBJ2-2; D is unclear. CDR3 length: 15 residues. Germline CDR1 and CDR2: SGHTA and FQGNSA. V lost 2 bases and J lost 2, with 9 bases in between. The DNA of the CDR3 is TGTGCCAGCAGCTTATACAGCCCTAACACCGGGGAGCTGTTTTTT. This sequence encodes CASSLYSPNTGELFF.

V gene TRBV30 combines with J gene TRBJ2-7, with a tentative D call TRBD1 (7 bases). Deletions cut 3 bases from V and 4 bases from J, with 22 bases between. The CDR3 consists of 16 residues. Per the germline V gene, CDR1 is GTSNPN and CDR2 is SVGIG (reference sequence). The CDR3 coding sequence is TGTGCCTGGAGCGCGACTAGGGGGCGGATGGTGTACGAGCAGTACTTC. It encodes CAWSATRGRMVYEQYF.

V is TRBV18 and J is TRBJ1-1; TRBD1 might be the D (5 bases). The CDR3 runs to 13 residues. Trimming cost V 10 bases and J 0 bases, with 12 bases left between them. Looked up from germline, CDR1 is KGHSH and CDR2 is LQKENI. In DNA form, the CDR3 reads TGTGCCACCCTAGACAGCATGAACACTGAAGCTTTCTTT. It encodes CATLDSMNTEAFF.